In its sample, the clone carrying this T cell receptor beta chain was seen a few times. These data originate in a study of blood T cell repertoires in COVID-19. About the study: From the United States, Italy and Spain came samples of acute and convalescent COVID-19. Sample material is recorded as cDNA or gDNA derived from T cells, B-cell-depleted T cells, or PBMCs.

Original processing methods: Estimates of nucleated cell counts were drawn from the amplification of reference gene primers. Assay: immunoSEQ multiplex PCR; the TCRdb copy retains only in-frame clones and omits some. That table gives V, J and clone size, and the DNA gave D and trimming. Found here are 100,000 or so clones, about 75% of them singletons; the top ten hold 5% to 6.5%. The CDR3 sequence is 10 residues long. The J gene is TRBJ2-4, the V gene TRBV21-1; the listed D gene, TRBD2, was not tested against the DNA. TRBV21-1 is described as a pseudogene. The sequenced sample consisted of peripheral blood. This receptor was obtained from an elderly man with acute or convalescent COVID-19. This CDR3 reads CASSTRRPYF. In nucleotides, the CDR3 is TGTGCCAGCTCGACTAGACGGCCGTACTTC.